The rows below give T cell receptor beta chains drawn from one sample of a study of cytomegalovirus exposure and HLA in healthy donors. Here immunoSEQ multiplex PCR was the method, and the copy in TCRdb shows in-frame clones only, minus some. The sample includes 150,000 or so clones, 84% of them seen just once. Sequencing was performed on PBMCs. The receptors come from a man aged 25 to 40 in good health and CMV-seropositive. CDR3s include the opening cysteine and the closing phenylalanine or tryptophan. The D gene is left open where the match is weak. The size entry is marked missing in some rows and otherwise reads once, few, many or a size class.

TRBJ2-1 . TRBV19 TRBD2 TGTGCCAGTAGTATAGGGCAGCTAGCGGGATCCTACAATGAGCAGTTCTTC CASSIGQLAGSYNEQFF
TRBJ1-5 . TRBV10-3 TRBD1 TGTGCCATCAGTGCCCTGGGACAGGGAAGCAATCAGCCCCAGCATTTT CAISALGQGSNQPQHF
TRBJ2-2 . TRBV6-5 TRBD2 TGTGCGAGCCTAGCGGGGGCCGACACCGGGGAGCTGTTTTTT CASLAGADTGELFF
TRBJ2-1 . TRBV19 TRBD1 TGTGCCAGTAGTATAGACCCGGACAGGGTAAATGAGCAGTTCTTC CASSIDPDRVNEQFF
TRBJ1-1 . TRBV2 . TGTGCCAGCAGTGAAGTAGCAGGCGGGAGCACTGAAGCTTTCTTT CASSEVAGGSTEAFF
TRBJ2-7 . TRBV2 . TGTGCCGACCATCAGATCCGCGGTCCCGAGCAGTACTTC CADHQIRGPEQYF
TRBJ1-4 few TRBV5-8 . TGTGCCAGCAGCTTATTTTCGGGGATAGAGGAAAAACTGTTTTTT CASSLFSGIEEKLFF
TRBJ1-1 . TRBV5-6 . TGTGCCAGCAGCTTGGGGCAGGTTGAGGCTTTCTTT CASSLGQVEAFF
TRBJ1-1 many TRBV11-3 . TGTGCCAGCAGGCCGACAGCCATGAACACTGAAGCTTTCTTT CASRPTAMNTEAFF
TRBJ1-4 . TRBV15 TRBD1 TGTGCCACCAGCAGACCCCAGTCATATGGGGACAGACAAGAAAAACTGTTTTTT CATSRPQSYGDRQEKLFF
TRBJ1-1 . TRBV5-8 . TGTGCCAGCAGCTTGGTAGCCCTGAACACTGAAGCTTTCTTT CASSLVALNTEAFF
TRBJ2-2 . TRBV10-2 TRBD2 TGCGCCACCGCGGGGGCGAACACCGGGGAGCTGTTTTTT CATAGANTGELFF
TRBJ2-7 few TRBV9 TRBD2 TGTGCCAGCAGCCCTAGCGGCTCCTACGAGCAGTACTTC CASSPSGSYEQYF
TRBJ1-2 . TRBV28 TRBD1 TGTGCCAGCAGTCACCTAATCCGACAGGGGGTCGAAGATGGCTACACCTTC CASSHLIRQGVEDGYTF
TRBJ2-1 . TRBV19 TRBD2 TGTGCCAGTAGTCCAAGCGGGAGGGCATACAATGAGCAGTTCTTC CASSPSGRAYNEQFF
TRBJ2-3 . TRBV4-3 TRBD2 TGCGCCAGCAGCCAGGCGACGGCGGGGGGTACAGATACGCAGTATTTT CASSQATAGGTDTQYF
TRBJ2-1 . TRBV5-1 . TGCGCCAGCAGCAGGAAAGATAACAGGAATGAGCAGTTCTTC CASSRKDNRNEQFF
TRBJ2-3 . TRBV25-1 TRBD2 TGTGCCAGCAGTGCCCGACTAGCTCAGTTAGATACGCAGTATTTT CASSARLAQLDTQYF
TRBJ2-7 . TRBV15 TRBD2 TGTGCCACCAGCAGAGGAGGGACTAGCTCCTACGAGCAGTACTTC CATSRGGTSSYEQYF
TRBJ2-1 . TRBV7-8 TRBD2 TGTGCCAGCAGCGGCGGGGGGGCGCGTAAAAATGAGCAGTTCTTC CASSGGGARKNEQFF
TRBJ2-1 . TRBV6-6 . TGTGCCAGCAGTTACTCGGCAGGATCCTACAATGAGCAGTTCTTC CASSYSAGSYNEQFF
TRBJ2-7 . TRBV5-5 . TGTGCCAGCAGCTTGGTGGCTGACTCCTACGAGCAGTACTTC CASSLVADSYEQYF
TRBJ2-5 . TRBV6-6 TRBD1 TGTGCCAGCAGCTCCGGGACAGGGGAGACCCAGTACTTC CASSSGTGETQYF
TRBJ2-2 once TRBV2 TRBD2 TGTGCCAGCAGGCGACTAGCGGGAGACACCGGGGAGCTGTTTTTT CASRRLAGDTGELFF
TRBJ1-3 . TRBV11-2 . TGTGCCAGCAGCGAGAGCTCTGGAAACACCATATATTTT CASSESSGNTIYF
TRBJ2-6 . TRBV19 . TGTGCCAGTAGTAGGGCAGCTGGGGCCAACGTCCTGACTTTC CASSRAAGANVLTF
TRBJ2-2 once TRBV29-1 TRBD2 TGCAGCGCAACGGGGGGGATAAACACCGGGGAGCTGTTTTTT CSATGGINTGELFF